This T cell receptor beta chain originates from a study of T cells in Graves' hyperthyroidism and ophthalmopathy (dated by TCRdb to about 2019). Study-wide context: Peripheral blood samples were taken at initial diagnosis, before any treatment was given. To identify TCR V-J signatures that set the groups apart, the researchers used a discovery cohort of 100 patients, made up of 40 to 45 with Graves' ophthalmopathy and 57 with stable Graves' hyperthyroidism. Prospective prediction of ophthalmopathy was tested in an independent validation cohort of 18 hyperthyroidism patients and around 16 patients who later progressed to ophthalmopathy. The 85 to 100 discovery patients were randomly split 7:3 into training and test sets. In roughly six Graves' hyperthyroidism patients, the study also compared T-cell repertoires from thyroid tissue with T-cell repertoires from blood. After blood sampling, hyperthyroidism patients were treated with methimazole at a starting dose of 30 mg daily, and ophthalmopathy patients were treated with high-dose intravenous methylprednisolone. The paper reports TCR Vbeta CDR3 sequencing of roughly 140 peripheral blood samples: approximately 41 ophthalmopathy, fewer than 80 hyperthyroidism and 17 progressor patients.

The CDR3 spans 13 residues, from the cysteine through the phenylalanine. The only DNA kept is the CDR3, 39 bases in frame from the first base. Via the germline V gene (reference sequence), CDR1 is MNHEY and CDR2 SMNVEV. Trimming removed 4 bases from V and 5 bases from J, leaving 10 bases between the germline ends. Paper-wide results and their limitations: During validation, the model predicted progression to ophthalmopathy a median of around 6 months ahead of onset, with around 71% sensitivity and 72% to 85% specificity. Most expanded thyroid clonotypes (frequency above 0.001) were also detected in blood, suggesting blood repertoires may reflect thyroid immune responses. No statistical method was used to set the sample size in advance, and investigators knew the group allocation. A model built on a 13 V-J signature distinguished ophthalmopathy from stable hyperthyroidism, reaching around 87% sensitivity and 81.08% specificity in cross-validation and 80%/75% in testing.

This clonotype was seen ten or more times. Its antigen is unknown. Qualities for individual bases were not recorded, and no much larger clone is one base off. A patient counted as having stable Graves' hyperthyroidism if no progression to ophthalmopathy occurred over 18 months of follow-up. The hyperthyroidism patients were between 18 and 65 years old and newly diagnosed, with a disease duration of less than 2 months. Exclusion was applied to patients with uncontrolled infections, other autoimmune diseases, pregnancy or lactation. Diagnoses were established on the basis of clinical symptoms, serum thyroxine and TRAb, thyroid ultrasound, and orbital computed tomography. PBMCs were isolated from roughly 10 ml of fresh peripheral blood by Ficoll-Paque density gradient centrifugation. Trizol reagent was used to extract total RNA, and RNA quality was then checked on an Agilent 2100 Bioanalyzer. Amplification of TCR beta CDR3 regions was carried out from RNA transcripts. The TCR CDR3 was subjected to a first round of RT-PCR using the HTBI primer set and the Qiagen OneStep RT-PCR kit. A second multiplex PCR round built the libraries, followed by size selection and purification. The libraries were sequenced on an Illumina HiSeq2000 using paired-end 100 bp reads. The original methods were these. Raw data were processed with SOAPnuke, discarding reads with adapters, uncalled bases, mean Phred below 15, or no exact constant-primer or identifier match. COPE v1.2.5 was used to merge high-quality paired reads, and clonotypes were defined as unique nucleotide sequences. MiTCR v1.1 was used to align the clonotypes against IMGT TRBV, TRBD and TRBJ reference segments. Only V-J combinations with frequency above 0.0001, covering approximately 99% of repertoires, were analysed. A TCS score was defined as the ratio between F50 (clonal expansion) and ExV (chaos), using BLOSUM62-based TCRdist between CDR3 peptides within each V-J. Welch's t-statistics and random forest reduced just over 500 V-J features to about 12, which were used in a naive Bayes classifier (R e1071). The raw public data were reprocessed by TCRdb itself: fastp quality trimming at Q25, MiXCR clonotype calling, in-frame beta chains only. Entries that share a CDR3 protein sequence are merged under the most common genes and DNA. TCRdb assigned the V and J calls; the authors' analysis was not used. Here the sample has roughly 330,000 distinct CDR3 sequences; over 15% occur a single time. Around 33% of the sample is held by the ten biggest clonotypes.

Recombination linked TRBV27 to TRBJ2-3, with TRBD1 tentatively as D gene (5 bases match). Sequenced material: blood. This clonotype was obtained from a young man with Graves' hyperthyroidism. The nucleotides are TGTGCCAGCAGTTCAGGGTGGGGAGATACGCAGTATTTT. It codes for CASSSGWGDTQYF.